This TCR beta chain appears in the sequencing data of a study of CD8 T cells in Susac syndrome. This CDR3 is 12 amino acids long. Trimming took off 8 bases at V and 5 bases at J, with 10 bases between the two ends. Germline V lookup: CDR1 LGHDT, CDR2 YNNKEL (reference sequence). An input of about 0.5 to 1 ug of RNA was subjected to reverse transcription using random hexamers. TCRdb reprocessed the immunoSEQ multiplex PCR reads via MiXCR and lists one record per CDR3 protein. The sample holds some 150,000 distinct CDR3 sequences, roughly 95% seen once. This receptor was taken from a human donor in good health. V is TRBV3-1 and J is TRBJ1-3, with D unresolved. Sequencing was carried out using CD4+ T cells from PBMCs. The CDR3 region is CASSTRRNTIYF. The CDR3, as DNA: TGTGCCAGCTCTACAAGACGAAACACCATATATTTT.